This T cell receptor beta chain was obtained from a study of cytomegalovirus exposure and HLA in healthy donors. In the study overall: In an early release, HLA-typed donors contributed approximately 80 million unique TCR sequences. Study results and limitations: As was reported, the HLA-A and HLA-B alleles of most subjects were accurately predicted from TCR beta sequences.

Concerning this clone itself: Its antigen remains unidentified.

The PCR made use of 60 Vbeta and 13 Jbeta primers. Per the study methods: In a later analysis, of 70 million to 85 million unique beta chains, about 10 million appeared in at least two donors. Clones were read by immunoSEQ multiplex PCR, and TCRdb kept only the in-frame ones, dropping some. That table gives V, J and clone size, and the DNA gave D and trimming. The table shows 150,000 to 200,000 clones, with approximately 85% occurring only once. V lost 3 bases and J lost 7, with 10 bases in between. In germline, CDR1 is GTSNPN, CDR2 SVGIG (reference sequence). CDR3 size: 13 residues. The origin of this receptor is a man between 18 and 29 years old in good health and CMV-seropositive. The sample consisted of PBMCs. The rearrangement joins TRBV30 to TRBJ1-6, with D perhaps TRBD1 (5 bases). The CDR3 here is CAWREQANSPLHF. CDR3 coding DNA: TGTGCCTGGAGGGAACAGGCAAATTCACCCCTCCACTTT. Full variable domain (outside the CDR3, taken from reference TRBV30 and TRBJ1-6): SQTIHQWPATLVQPVGSPLSLECTVEGTSNPNLYWYRQAAGRGLQLLFYSVGIGQISSEVPQNLSASRPQDRQFILSSKKLLLSDSGFYLCAWREQANSPLHFGNGTRLTVT.